This T cell receptor beta chain was sequenced in a study of T cell repertoires in cytomegalovirus infection. A remark on this clonotype: Its antigen is unidentified.

TCRdb analysed the reads with MiXCR anew, one entry per CDR3 protein. In the table there are about 60,000 distinct CDR3 sequences, about 30% of which are singletons. This clonotype originated in a human donor in good health (CMV status not recorded). Some clones in this sample may be carry-over from other donors' samples. Sequencing input: PBMCs, sequenced either directly or after in vitro stimulation (not recorded which).

CDR3 DNA sequence: TGTGCCAGCAGCTTATCCTACCCCAATGAGCAGTTCTTC. Translated: CASSLSYPNEQFF. The rearrangement joins TRBV7-2 to TRBJ2-1; D uncertain. This CDR3 region has 13 residues. V was trimmed by 2 bases and J by 6 bases, leaving 8 bases between them. Germline V gene sequence: CDR1 SGHTA, CDR2 FQGNSA.